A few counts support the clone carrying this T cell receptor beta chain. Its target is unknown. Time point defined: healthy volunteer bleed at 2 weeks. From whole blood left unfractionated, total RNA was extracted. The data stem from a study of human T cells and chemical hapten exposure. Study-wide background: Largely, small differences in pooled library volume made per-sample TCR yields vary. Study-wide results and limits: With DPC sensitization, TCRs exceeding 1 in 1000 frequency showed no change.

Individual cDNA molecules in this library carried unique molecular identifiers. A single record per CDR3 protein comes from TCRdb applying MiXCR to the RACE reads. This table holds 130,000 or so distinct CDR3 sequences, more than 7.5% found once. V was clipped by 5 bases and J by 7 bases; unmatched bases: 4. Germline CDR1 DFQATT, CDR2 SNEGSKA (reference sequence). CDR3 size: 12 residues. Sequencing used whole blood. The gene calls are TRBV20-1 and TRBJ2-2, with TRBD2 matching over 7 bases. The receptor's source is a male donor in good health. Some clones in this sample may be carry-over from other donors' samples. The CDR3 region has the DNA TGCAGTGCTTTTAGCGGGCTCGGGGAGCTGTTTTTT. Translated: CSAFSGLGELFF.